One sample yielded the 29 T cell receptor beta chains listed below, sequenced in a study of T cell responses to AZD1222 COVID-19 vaccine. Measured with immunoSEQ multiplex PCR; TCRdb has only the in-frame clones, and not every one. The repertoire has about 130,000 clones, around 89% of them found once; the top ten carry approximately 1.5%. This specimen was peripheral blood, taken on day 0 of AZD1222 vaccination. The receptor set was obtained from an adult in good health.

This sequence joins TRBV7-2 and TRBJ2-5, with TRBD2 matching 13 bases. The V gene's germline CDR1 is SGHTA and CDR2 FQGNSA. The CDR3 has 15 residues. The V segment lost 4 bases and the J segment 4 bases; nucleotides outside the gene matches: 3. CDR3 residues: CASSWTSGRAETQYF. The CDR3 coding sequence is TGTGCCAGCAGCTGGACTAGCGGGAGAGCAGAGACCCAGTACTTC.

V usage is TRBV6-4 and J usage is TRBJ1-5; D call uncertain. The length of the CDR3 is 16 residues. The ends were cut back, 2 bases at V and 2 bases at J, with 13 bases in the middle. Germline lookup yields CDR1 MRHNA and CDR2 SNTAGT. The CDR3 region has the DNA TGTGCCAGCAGTGACCTCGTCCCAAGAGGCAATCAGCCCCAGCATTTT. Translating gives CASSDLVPRGNQPQHF.

V usage is TRBV19 and J usage is TRBJ1-1, with D possibly TRBD1 on 5 matching bases. The CDR3 spans 16 residues. The germline V gene encodes CDR1 LNHDA and CDR2 SQIVND (reference sequence). Trimming pared 9 bases from V and 0 bases from J, leaving 20 bases between. The CDR3 coding sequence is TGTGCCAGCAGGGACTTAACCGGGCGGTTGAACACTGAAGCTTTCTTT. It translates to CASRDLTGRLNTEAFF.

The genes are TRBV7-9 and TRBJ2-7; the D call may be TRBD1 or TRBD2 (6 bases each). V was trimmed by 7 bases and J by 4 bases, leaving 14 bases between them. The CDR3 is 13 amino acids. Per germline, CDR1 SEHNR and CDR2 FQNEAQ (reference sequence). The CDR3, as DNA: TGTGCCAGCATCCCTAGGGGGAGGTACGAGCAGTACTTC. This encodes CASIPRGRYEQYF.

The chain is built from TRBV27 and TRBJ2-1; 7 nucleotides agree with TRBD2. The CDR3 is 14 amino acids. Germline V CDR1 and CDR2: MNHEY, SMNVEV (reference sequence). V lost 2 bases and J lost 4; bases outside the gene matches: 2. The CDR3 DNA sequence: TGTGCCAGCAGTTTAGGACTAGGTTACAATGAGCAGTTCTTC. It translates to CASSLGLGYNEQFF.

The CDR3 region is CASSESGRAAEQFF. CDR3 nucleotide sequence: TGTGCCAGCAGTGAAAGCGGGAGGGCCGCTGAGCAGTTCTTC. This chain joins TRBV2 and TRBJ2-1; 10 nucleotides align to TRBD2. After removal of 2 bases from V and 9 bases from J, the junction contained 4 bases not matched to a gene. From germline, CDR1 is SNHLY and CDR2 FYNNEI. The CDR3 is 14 residues long.

V usage is TRBV19 and J usage is TRBJ2-1, with D unclear. Trimming removed 4 bases at V and 7 bases at J, with 8 bases between. The CDR3 contains 12 residues. Germline loops: CDR1 LNHDA, CDR2 SQIVND (reference sequence). This chain's CDR3 is CASSKWGNEQFF. For the CDR3, the DNA is TGTGCCAGTAGTAAGTGGGGTAATGAGCAGTTCTTC.

A few counts support this clone. The chain has TRBV20-1 and TRBJ1-5; weak D call: TRBD1 (5 bases). In germline, CDR1 is DFQATT, CDR2 SNEGSKA (reference sequence). The CDR3 consists of 14 residues. V dropped 3 bases and J dropped 4 bases, with 13 bases sitting between them. CDR3 loop: CSASSARGNQPQHF. Written as DNA, the CDR3 is TGCAGTGCTAGTTCCGCTCGGGGGAATCAGCCCCAGCATTTT.

The chain links TRBV3-1 (or the pseudogene TRBV3-2) to TRBJ1-4, with 7 bases matching TRBD1. The CDR3 has 18 residues. CDR1 and CDR2 from the germline V gene are LGHDT and YNNKEL (reference sequence). Losses at the gene ends were 0 bases for V and 3 bases for J; bases not matched to a gene: 10. The CDR3 loop is CASSQDLVWDSPNEKLFF. CDR3 sequence (DNA): TGTGCCAGCAGCCAAGATCTTGTATGGGACAGTCCTAATGAAAAACTGTTTTTT.

The DNA for the CDR3 is TGTGCCAGCAGCGCGGGGTTGTCCAAAAACATTCAGTACTTC. Its translation is CASSAGLSKNIQYF. The genes are TRBV9 and TRBJ2-4, with D possibly matching TRBD2 (5 bases). CDR1 is SGDLS and CDR2 is YYNGEE in the germline V gene. With 3 bases removed from V and 2 bases from J, the gap between germline ends came to 9 bases. This CDR3 is 14 amino acids long.

V usage is TRBV12-5 and J usage is TRBJ2-7; D uncertain. Per germline, CDR1 LGHNT and CDR2 FRNRAP. The length of the CDR3 is 13 residues. Between the trimmed V and J ends, which lost 6 bases and 3 bases, there was a span of 12 bases. CDR3 coding DNA: TGTGCTAGTGGATCAGGCTCCATCTACGAGCAGTACTTC. Protein sequence: CASGSGSIYEQYF.

In nucleotides, the CDR3 is TGTGCCAGCAGCTTAACTGTGGGCAGGGGTGGGGACGAGCAGTACTTC. Translating it yields CASSLTVGRGGDEQYF. The V and J genes are TRBV7-9 and TRBJ2-7; tentative D call: TRBD1 (6 bases). Trimming stripped 2 bases from V and 5 bases from J, with 19 bases between. The germline gives CDR1 SEHNR, CDR2 FQNEAQ (reference sequence). This CDR3 has 16 amino acids.

The genes are TRBV13 and TRBJ2-2; D may be TRBD2 (6 bases). Germline V gene data show CDR1 as PRHDT and CDR2 as FYEKMQ (reference sequence). With 3 bases removed from V and 4 bases from J, the gap between germline ends came to 12 bases. This CDR3 has 15 residues. This CDR3 is CASSFGGSLTGELFF. CDR3 nucleotide sequence: TGTGCCAGCAGCTTTGGGGGGAGTCTCACCGGGGAGCTGTTTTTT.

This clone appeared once. CDR3 residues: CASSHTSGTYNEQFF. CDR3 in DNA: TGTGCCAGCAGTCACACTAGCGGGACCTACAATGAGCAGTTCTTC. This chain links TRBV2 with TRBJ2-1, with TRBD2 matching 10 bases. From germline, CDR1 is SNHLY and CDR2 FYNNEI. V lost 5 bases to trimming and J lost 2 bases; unmatched junction nucleotides: 3. The CDR3 totals 15 residues.

This clone was found once. The CDR3 DNA reads TGTGCCAGCAGCCCCGAACTAGCGGGAGGGACCTATGAGCAGTTCTTC. Amino acid sequence: CASSPELAGGTYEQFF. The V call is TRBV7-3, the J call TRBJ2-1, with 13 bases fitting TRBD2. Germline lookup yields CDR1 SGHTA and CDR2 FQGTGA. CDR3 length: 16 amino acids. V lost 5 bases to trimming and J lost 8 bases; unmatched junction nucleotides: 9. The full variable domain, rest sourced from reference TRBV7-3 and TRBJ2-1, is GAGVSQTPSNKVTEKGKYVELRCDPISGHTALYWYRQSLGQGPEFLIYFQGTGAADDSGLPNDRFFAVRPEGSVSTLKIQRTERGDSAVYLCASSPELAGGTYEQFFGPGTRLTVL.

Only a few counts were recorded for this clone. This chain connects TRBV19 to TRBJ2-7; D not certain. Looked up from germline, CDR1 is LNHDA and CDR2 is SQIVND (reference sequence). V lost 4 bases, J lost 7 bases, and 14 bases lay in between. This CDR3 region has 13 residues. CDR3 residues: CASSTSQLREQYF. In DNA, the CDR3 is TGTGCCAGTAGTACCAGCCAACTCAGGGAGCAGTACTTC. Based on the CDR3 plus reference TRBV19 and TRBJ2-7, the full variable domain is DGGITQSPKYLFRKEGQNVTLSCEQNLNHDAMYWYRQDPGQGLRLIYYSQIVNDFQKGDIAEGYSVSREKKESFPLTVTSAQKNPTAFYLCASSTSQLREQYFGPGTRLTVT.

The CDR3 DNA is TGTGCCAGAAGCTACCCCAGGACCGGGACTAGCTTCTACAATGAGCAGTTCTTC. It yields the protein CARSYPRTGTSFYNEQFF. This chain joins TRBV5-3 and TRBJ2-1; 9 bases align to TRBD2. Being an ORF, TRBV5-3 has a function that is uncertain. The CDR3 runs to 18 residues. V lost 3 bases and J lost 3; bases outside the gene matches: 13.

J is TRBJ1-1 and V is TRBV7-3; D is perhaps TRBD1 (5 bases). Germline loops: CDR1 SGHTA, CDR2 FQGTGA. Trimming pared 4 bases from V and 4 bases from J, leaving 16 bases between. The CDR3 runs 15 residues. This chain's CDR3 is CASSWGLSDLTEAFF. CDR3 DNA sequence: TGTGCCAGCAGCTGGGGACTTTCAGACCTCACTGAAGCTTTCTTT.

The chain recombines TRBV19 with TRBJ2-7; TRBD1 or TRBD2 may be the D gene (5 bases each). V was shortened by 6 bases and J by 2 bases, with 14 bases between the two germline ends. The CDR3 has 14 residues. Germline CDR1 is LNHDA and CDR2 is SQIVND (reference sequence). CDR3 residues: CASRGTVTTYEQYF. The CDR3, as DNA: TGTGCCAGTAGGGGGACGGTAACTACCTACGAGCAGTACTTC. Full variable domain (remainder filled in from reference TRBV19 and TRBJ2-7): DGGITQSPKYLFRKEGQNVTLSCEQNLNHDAMYWYRQDPGQGLRLIYYSQIVNDFQKGDIAEGYSVSREKKESFPLTVTSAQKNPTAFYLCASRGTVTTYEQYFGPGTRLTVT.

The chain employs TRBV4-2 and TRBJ2-1, with 7 nucleotides matching TRBD2. Germline CDR1 is LGHNA and CDR2 is YNFKEQ. The CDR3 runs 15 residues. Losses at the gene ends were 0 bases for V and 16 bases for J; bases not matched to a gene: 15. This CDR3 is CASSQDLGMGGTGFF. The CDR3 DNA sequence: TGTGCCAGCAGCCAAGATCTGGGCATGGGAGGGACCGGATTCTTC.

The chain recombines TRBV3-1 (or the pseudogene TRBV3-2) with TRBJ2-7, with 7 bases that match TRBD2. Unmatched junction bases numbered 12, after V lost 4 bases and J lost 6 bases. This CDR3 is 15 amino acids long. Germline CDR1 is LGHDT and CDR2 is YNNKEL (reference sequence). CDR3 bases: TGTGCCAGCAGCCCCAGAGCGGGAAGCGTAGTCGAGCAGTACTTC. This sequence encodes CASSPRAGSVVEQYF.

The rearrangement uses TRBV9 and TRBJ2-3; D gene unclear. The germline V gene has CDR1 SGDLS and CDR2 YYNGEE. Trimming pared 4 bases from V and 2 bases from J, leaving 8 bases between. CDR3 length equals 13 residues. Here the CDR3 DNA reads TGTGCCAGCAGCTCGGGTTACACAGATACGCAGTATTTT. Its translation: CASSSGYTDTQYF.

The chain recombines TRBV4-3 with TRBJ2-7; no reliable D call. This CDR3 has 15 amino acids. The ends were cut back, 2 bases at V and 0 bases at J, with 11 bases in the middle. Germline lookup yields CDR1 LGHNA and CDR2 YSLEER. The CDR3 sequence is CASSQLGRVSYEQYF. CDR3 nucleotide sequence: TGCGCCAGCAGCCAATTGGGTCGGGTCTCCTACGAGCAGTACTTC.

V is TRBV7-9 and J is TRBJ2-1; D call uncertain. Trimming cost V 5 bases and J 7 bases, with 9 bases left between them. Germline-derived CDR1 and CDR2 are SEHNR and FQNEAQ (reference sequence). The CDR3 totals 12 residues. The CDR3 DNA sequence: TGTGCCAGCAGCAACCCCTCGAATGAGCAGTTCTTC. Its translation is CASSNPSNEQFF.

This chain uses TRBV11-2 with TRBJ1-1; D gene ambiguous. The V end lost 5 bases, the J end lost 6 bases, and 7 bases lay between the germline ends. Germline V gene data show CDR1 as SGHAT and CDR2 as FQNNGV. The CDR3 runs to 11 residues. CDR3 sequence: CASSLYPEAFF. The CDR3 coding sequence is TGTGCCAGCAGCCTTTACCCTGAAGCTTTCTTT.

The chain uses TRBV2 and TRBJ2-1, with 15 bases identical to TRBD2. This CDR3 has 16 amino acids. Unmatched junction bases numbered 6, after V lost 6 bases and J lost 6 bases. Germline-derived CDR1 and CDR2 are SNHLY and FYNNEI. In nucleotides, the CDR3 is TGTGCCAGCAGCCTAGGACTAGCGGGAGGGCCCAATGAGCAGTTCTTC. It codes for CASSLGLAGGPNEQFF.

The V call is TRBV20-1, the J call TRBJ2-3, with D perhaps TRBD2 (5 bases). The germline V and J ends were trimmed by 7 bases and 5 bases, with 7 bases remaining between them. Looked up from germline, CDR1 is DFQATT and CDR2 is SNEGSKA (reference sequence). The CDR3 consists of 10 residues. The CDR3 bases are TGCAGTGTGGAGGTAGATACGCAGTATTTT. This sequence encodes CSVEVDTQYF.

The rearrangement uses TRBV27 and TRBJ1-4, with D maybe TRBD1 (5 bases). Germline V gene sequence: CDR1 MNHEY, CDR2 SMNVEV (reference sequence). The CDR3 has 14 amino acids. The germline V and J ends were trimmed by 6 bases and 3 bases, with 11 bases remaining between them. Here the CDR3 reads CASREGPPNEKLFF. The CDR3 DNA reads as TGTGCCAGCAGAGAGGGGCCTCCTAATGAAAAACTGTTTTTT.

In regard to this clone: The junction departs from germline at one end; a sequencing error may be responsible. DNA for the CDR3: TGTGCCAGCAGACCGACAGGGAACCCTGAAGCTTTCTTT. Protein product: CASRPTGNPEAFF. The genes are TRBV14 and TRBJ1-1; 7 nucleotides line up with TRBD1. The germline V gene encodes CDR1 SGHDN and CDR2 FVKESK. The CDR3 contains 13 residues.